The present entry profiles one T cell receptor (beta chain) with its context. The record originates from a study of T cell responses to AZD1222 COVID-19 vaccine. The data were produced by immunoSEQ multiplex PCR, yet TCRdb's version contains in-frame clones alone and is incomplete. The top ten hold around 4.9% of the sample, which has roughly 60,000 clones, about 90% seen once. Germline CDR1 reads SGHVS; CDR2 reads FQNEAQ. Trimming removed 1 base from V and 3 bases from J, with 10 bases in between. There are 15 residues in the CDR3. The J gene is TRBJ2-1, the V gene TRBV7-8; weak D call: TRBD2 (6 bases). Here the sequenced sample was peripheral blood, taken on day 0 of AZD1222 vaccination. The TCR was taken from an adult in good health. The chain's CDR3 is CASSLVPGVYNEQFF. CDR3 DNA sequence: TGTGCCAGCAGCTTAGTGCCGGGGGTCTACAATGAGCAGTTCTTC. The full variable domain, completed using reference TRBV7-8 and TRBJ2-1, is GAGVSQSPRYKVAKRGQDVALRCDPISGHVSLFWYQQALGQGPEFLTYFQNEAQLDKSGLPSDRFFAERPEGSVSTLKIQRTQQEDSAVYLCASSLVPGVYNEQFFGPGTRLTVL.